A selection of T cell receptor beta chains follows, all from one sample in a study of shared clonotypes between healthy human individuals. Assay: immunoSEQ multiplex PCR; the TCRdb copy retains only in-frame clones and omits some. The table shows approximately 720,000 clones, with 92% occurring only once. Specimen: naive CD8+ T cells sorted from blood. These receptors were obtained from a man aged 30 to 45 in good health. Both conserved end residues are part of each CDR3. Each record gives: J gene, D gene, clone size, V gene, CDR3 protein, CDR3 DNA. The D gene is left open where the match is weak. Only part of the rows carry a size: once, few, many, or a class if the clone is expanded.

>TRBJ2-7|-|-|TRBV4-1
CASSYDLSARGSYEQYF
TGCGCCAGCAGCTACGATTTAAGCGCGCGGGGCTCCTACGAGCAGTACTTC
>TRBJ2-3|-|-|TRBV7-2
CASSLDTYTDTQYF
TGTGCCAGCAGCCTTGACACTTACACAGATACGCAGTATTTT
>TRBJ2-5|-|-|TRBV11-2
CASSLWSGGDQETQYF
TGTGCCAGCAGCTTATGGAGTGGCGGGGATCAAGAGACCCAGTACTTC
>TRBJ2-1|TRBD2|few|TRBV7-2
CASSPTGLAGWNEQFF
TGTGCCAGCAGCCCGACCGGACTAGCGGGATGGAATGAGCAGTTCTTC
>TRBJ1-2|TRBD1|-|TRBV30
CAWSAARTGVFGYTF
TGTGCCTGGAGTGCAGCACGGACAGGGGTTTTTGGCTACACCTTC
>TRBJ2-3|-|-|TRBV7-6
CASSLGPITDTQYF
TGTGCCAGCAGCTTAGGCCCCATCACAGATACGCAGTATTTT
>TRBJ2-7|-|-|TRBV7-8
CASSFRGSNYEQYF
TGTGCCAGCAGCTTTAGAGGCAGCAACTACGAGCAGTACTTC
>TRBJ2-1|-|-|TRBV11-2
CASSWGPRDNEQFF
TGTGCCAGCAGCTGGGGGCCTCGGGACAATGAGCAGTTCTTC
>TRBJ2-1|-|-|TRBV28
CASSPGVIDLNEQFF
TGTGCCAGCAGTCCCGGGGTGATAGATCTCAATGAGCAGTTCTTC
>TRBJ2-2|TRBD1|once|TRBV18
CASSHTGTGNTGELFF
TGTGCCAGCTCACATACCGGGACAGGGAACACCGGGGAGCTGTTTTTT
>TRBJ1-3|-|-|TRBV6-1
CASLPGGNTIYF
TGTGCCAGCTTGCCGGGAGGAAACACCATATATTTT
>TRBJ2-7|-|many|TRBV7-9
CASPGAGDYEQYF
TGTGCCAGCCCGGGGGCAGGCGATTACGAGCAGTACTTC
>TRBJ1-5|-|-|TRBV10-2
CASSGAGDQPQHF
TGCGCCAGCAGCGGGGCGGGGGATCAGCCCCAGCATTTT
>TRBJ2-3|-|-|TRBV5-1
CASSSPWGVETDTQYF
TGCGCCAGCAGCTCACCGTGGGGTGTTGAGACAGATACGCAGTATTTT
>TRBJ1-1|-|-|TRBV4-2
CASSLELADEAFF
TGTGCCAGCAGCTTGGAATTGGCCGATGAAGCTTTCTTT
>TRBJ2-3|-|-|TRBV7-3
CASSLLDVTSDTQYF
TGTGCCAGCAGCCTCCTCGACGTGACATCGGATACGCAGTATTTT
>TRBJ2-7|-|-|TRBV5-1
CASNQGPYEQYF
TGCGCCAGCAACCAGGGGCCCTACGAGCAGTACTTC
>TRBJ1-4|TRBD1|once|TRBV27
CASRGRTGKEKLFF
TGTGCCAGCAGGGGGCGGACAGGGAAGGAAAAACTGTTTTTT
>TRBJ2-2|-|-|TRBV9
CASSAFTGELFF
TGTGCCAGCAGCGCATTCACCGGGGAGCTGTTTTTT
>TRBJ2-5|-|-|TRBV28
CASQGRGAWETQYF
TGTGCCAGCCAGGGTAGGGGGGCCTGGGAGACCCAGTACTTC
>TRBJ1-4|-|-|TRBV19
CASQGWGATNEKLFF
TGTGCCAGCCAGGGCTGGGGTGCAACTAATGAAAAACTGTTTTTT
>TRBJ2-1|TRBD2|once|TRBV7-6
CASSLAGRGEQFF
TGTGCCAGCAGCTTAGCGGGGAGGGGTGAGCAGTTCTTC
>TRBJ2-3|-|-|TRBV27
CASSLSAGRIPDTQYF
TGTGCCAGCAGTCTCTCCGCGGGGAGGATTCCAGATACGCAGTATTTT
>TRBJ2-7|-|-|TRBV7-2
CASSLFPVSYEQYF
TGTGCCAGCAGCTTATTCCCGGTATCCTACGAGCAGTACTTC
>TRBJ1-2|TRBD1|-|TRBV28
CASSLGQSSGYTF
TGTGCCAGCAGTTTGGGACAGAGCTCCGGCTACACCTTC
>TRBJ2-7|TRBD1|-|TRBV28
CASSFRDRGRLGSYEQYF
TGTGCCAGCAGTTTCCGAGACAGGGGGCGCTTGGGCTCCTACGAGCAGTACTTC
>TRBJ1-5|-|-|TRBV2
CASARGQPQHF
TGTGCCAGCGCTAGAGGGCAGCCCCAGCATTTT
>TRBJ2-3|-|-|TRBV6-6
CASSVGHASTDTQYF
TGTGCCAGCAGTGTGGGGCATGCTAGCACAGATACGCAGTATTTT
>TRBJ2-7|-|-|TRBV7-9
CASSLLGDRHSYEQYF
TGTGCCAGCAGCTTATTGGGGGACCGACACTCCTACGAGCAGTACTTC
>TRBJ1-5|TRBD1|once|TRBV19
CASSIEGTGFQPQHF
TGTGCCAGTAGTATAGAGGGGACAGGGTTTCAGCCCCAGCATTTT
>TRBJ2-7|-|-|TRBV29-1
CSVVVQNSYEQYF
TGCAGCGTTGTTGTGCAGAACTCCTACGAGCAGTACTTC
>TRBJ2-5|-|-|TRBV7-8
CASSQGGAGETQYF
TGTGCCAGCAGCCAAGGGGGGGCAGGAGAGACCCAGTACTTC
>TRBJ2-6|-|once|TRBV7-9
CASSGRPSGANVLTF
TGTGCCAGCAGCGGCCGGCCCTCTGGGGCCAACGTCCTGACTTTC
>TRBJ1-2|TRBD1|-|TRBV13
CASRGTGSQRRGYTF
TGTGCCAGCAGGGGGACAGGGTCCCAAAGACGGGGCTACACCTTC
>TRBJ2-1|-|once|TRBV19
CASSIAPTARNEQFF
TGTGCCAGTAGTATCGCCCCCACCGCTCGCAATGAGCAGTTCTTC
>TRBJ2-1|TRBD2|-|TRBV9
CASSVAGGPDEQFF
TGTGCCAGCAGCGTAGCGGGAGGGCCCGATGAGCAGTTCTTC
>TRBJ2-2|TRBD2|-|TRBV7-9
CASSSRGGGELFF
TGTGCCAGCAGCTCTCGGGGGGGCGGTGAGCTGTTTTTT
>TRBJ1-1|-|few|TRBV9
CASSPGGGTEAFF
TGTGCCAGCAGCCCCGGGGGCGGCACTGAAGCTTTCTTT
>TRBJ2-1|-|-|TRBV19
CASNPFRDVHNEQFF
TGTGCCAGTAACCCCTTCAGGGACGTCCACAATGAGCAGTTCTTC
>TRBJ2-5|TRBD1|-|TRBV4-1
CASSQETGGETQYF
TGCGCCAGCAGCCAAGAAACAGGGGGCGAGACCCAGTACTTC
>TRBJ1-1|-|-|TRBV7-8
CASRGGHLNTEAFF
TGTGCCAGCAGGGGAGGACATCTGAACACTGAAGCTTTCTTT
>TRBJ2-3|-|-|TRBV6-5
CASNVGNTQYF
TGTGCCAGCAATGTTGGGAATACGCAGTATTTT
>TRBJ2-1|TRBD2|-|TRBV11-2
CASSPMGAGGYNEQFF
TGTGCCAGCAGCCCAATGGGAGCGGGGGGGTACAATGAGCAGTTCTTC
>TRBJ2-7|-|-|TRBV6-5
CASSYEGYEQYF
TGTGCCAGCAGTTACGAGGGCTACGAGCAGTACTTC